What follows are 26 T cell receptor beta chains derived from one specimen sequenced in a study of T cells after yellow fever vaccination. MiXCR was run by TCRdb on the 5' RACE reads, yielding one entry per CDR3 protein. The sample lists a few hundred thousand distinct CDR3 sequences, less than 9.5% seen once, with about 16% in the top ten. The specimen was PBMCs, collected approximately 40 days after the first yellow fever vaccination. The receptors were gathered from a man younger than 35 who received the YFV17D yellow fever vaccine.

This clonotype was recorded at least ten times. The chain employs TRBV4-1 and TRBJ1-6; unclear D gene. The V end was cut by 2 bases, the J end by 7 bases, with 15 bases between. This CDR3 contains 16 residues. Germline V gene lookup returns CDR1 MGHRA and CDR2 YSYEKL. CDR3 in DNA: TGCGCCAGCAGCCAACGAGACGGCACACTAAATTCACCCCTCCACTTT. It translates to CASSQRDGTLNSPLHF.

This clonotype was recorded at least ten times. The chain links TRBV6-4 to TRBJ2-3; TRBD2 matches 11 bases. The CDR3 is made up of 14 amino acids. Germline trimming cut 6 bases from V and 4 bases from J; bases unmatched to any gene: 3. Germline CDR1 and CDR2: MRHNA and SNTAGT. The CDR3 nucleotides read TGTGCCAGCAGCCTAGCGGGGGGCGCAGATACGCAGTATTTT. As protein: CASSLAGGADTQYF.

This clonotype was detected many times. The chain employs TRBV5-6 and TRBJ1-2; maybe TRBD1 (6 bases). Trimming cost V 2 bases and J 7 bases, with 18 bases left between them. CDR1 is SGHDT and CDR2 is YYEEEE in the germline V gene. CDR3 length equals 15 residues. The CDR3 region is CASSLGQGKWSGYTF. The CDR3 DNA reads TGTGCCAGCAGCTTAGGGCAGGGGAAATGGAGTGGCTACACCTTC.

This clonotype was observed a few times. The gene calls are TRBV4-1 and TRBJ2-5; D is possibly TRBD1 or TRBD2 (5 bases each). Trimming took off 1 base at V and 11 bases at J, with 29 bases between the two ends. This CDR3 has 18 residues. CDR1 is MGHRA and CDR2 is YSYEKL in the germline V gene. CDR3 nucleotide sequence: TGCGCCAGCAGCCAAGGTCGTCCAGGGACCCCACGGGGACGAGCGCAGTACTTC. Its protein is CASSQGRPGTPRGRAQYF.

J is TRBJ2-7 and V is TRBV4-2; 13 bases fit TRBD2. Germline assignment: CDR1 LGHNA and CDR2 YNFKEQ. CDR3 length: 14 amino acids. The J segment lost 6 bases and the V segment lost 8 bases, leaving 7 bases of the junction unmatched. The CDR3 DNA reads TGTGCCAGCTCCCAACTAGCGGGGGGGATCGAGCAGTACTTC. Protein product: CASSQLAGGIEQYF.

This clonotype was seen only a few times. The V and J genes are TRBV20-1 and TRBJ2-2; D is unresolved. V shed 4 bases and J shed 5 bases, with 8 bases lying between them. This CDR3 is built from 12 residues. Germline assignment: CDR1 DFQATT and CDR2 SNEGSKA (reference sequence). CDR3 region: CSAIRQTGELFF. In DNA, the CDR3 is TGCAGTGCTATTCGGCAGACCGGGGAGCTGTTTTTT.

This clonotype was detected a few times. V usage is TRBV4-3 and J usage is TRBJ2-5, with 8 nucleotides matching TRBD2. Germline lookup yields CDR1 LGHNA and CDR2 YSLEER. V was pared by 0 bases and J by 5 bases, with 11 bases of the junction left unmatched. CDR3 length equals 17 residues. DNA of the CDR3: TGCGCCAGCAGCCAAGACCACCCGGGACTAGGAATTGAGACCCAGTACTTC. Protein: CASSQDHPGLGIETQYF.

This clonotype has a handful of counts. The chain combines TRBV2 with TRBJ1-1; D unresolved. CDR1 is SNHLY and CDR2 is FYNNEI in the germline V gene. This CDR3 contains 12 residues. The DNA of the CDR3 is TGTGCTTCTACGCATCAGAACACTGAAGCTTTCTTT. This codes for CASTHQNTEAFF.

At least ten counts were recorded for this clonotype. The chain has TRBV7-8 and TRBJ1-4, with 8 bases aligning to TRBD1. V lost 5 bases, J lost 8 bases, and 7 bases stayed unmatched. The CDR3 has 14 amino acids. Looked up from germline, CDR1 is SGHVS and CDR2 is FQNEAQ. CDR3 protein: CASSATGTGEKLFF. CDR3 bases: TGTGCCAGCAGCGCCACAGGGACAGGAGAAAAACTGTTTTTT.

On this clonotype itself: Relative to the germline gene, one junction end is altered; a read error may explain this. V and J are TRBV20-1 and TRBJ2-3; no reliable D call. The CDR3 totals 16 residues. Germline loops: CDR1 DFQATT, CDR2 SNEGSKA (reference sequence). The CDR3 loop is CCARIGLTAYPDTQYF. The CDR3 DNA sequence: TGCTGTGCTAGAATAGGTCTAACCGCTTATCCAGATACGCAGTATTTT.

In its sample, this clonotype was seen a few times. In DNA, the CDR3 is TGTGCCTGGAGTGATATCGGTTTGAGGGGCACCGGGGAGCTGTTTTTT. Residues: CAWSDIGLRGTGELFF. V is TRBV30 and J is TRBJ2-2; D could derive from TRBD1 or TRBD2 (5 bases each). The CDR3 runs to 16 residues. Trimming left V 1 base short and J 4 bases short, with 16 bases between. Germline CDR1 is GTSNPN and CDR2 is SVGIG (reference sequence).

This clonotype showed up just a few times. The chain employs TRBV7-2 and TRBJ2-3; 7 positions agree with TRBD2. The CDR3 has 13 residues. Germline V lookup: CDR1 SGHTA, CDR2 FQGNSA. V trimming: 1 base; J trimming: 6 bases; junction bases outside the gene matches: 1. CDR3 in DNA: TGTGCCAGCAGCTTAGTCGGGGGGGATACGCAGTATTTT. This translates into CASSLVGGDTQYF. Drawing the rest from reference TRBV7-2 and TRBJ2-3, the complete variable domain is GAGVSQSPSNKVTEKGKDVELRCDPISGHTALYWYRQSLGQGLEFLIYFQGNSAPDKSGLPSDRFSAERTGGSVSTLTIQRTQQEDSAVYLCASSLVGGDTQYFGPGTRLTVL.

This clonotype came up many times. The V call is TRBV19, the J call TRBJ1-5; 7 nucleotides match TRBD1. Trimming removed 3 bases from V and 1 base from J; junction bases left unmatched: 6. Per the germline V gene, CDR1 is LNHDA and CDR2 is SQIVND (reference sequence). This CDR3 is 16 amino acids long. The DNA for the CDR3 is TGTGCCAGTAGTATCCTTCTCAGGGGGAGCAATCAGCCCCAGCATTTT. Protein: CASSILLRGSNQPQHF.

V usage is TRBV19 and J usage is TRBJ2-7; the D gene is possibly TRBD1 (5 bases). Trimming removed 4 bases from V and 5 bases from J, with 6 bases in between. From germline, CDR1 is LNHDA and CDR2 SQIVND (reference sequence). CDR3 size: 11 residues. CDR3: CASSTGNEQYF. CDR3 nucleotides: TGTGCCAGTAGTACAGGGAACGAGCAGTACTTC. Variable domain in full (rest from reference TRBV19 and TRBJ2-7): DGGITQSPKYLFRKEGQNVTLSCEQNLNHDAMYWYRQDPGQGLRLIYYSQIVNDFQKGDIAEGYSVSREKKESFPLTVTSAQKNPTAFYLCASSTGNEQYFGPGTRLTVT.

This clonotype showed up just a few times. The chain recombines TRBV29-1 with TRBJ2-3; 9 bases agree with TRBD2. J gave up 3 bases and V 7 bases, and 8 bases lay outside the gene matches. Germline loops: CDR1 SQVTM, CDR2 ANQGSEA. There are 14 residues in the CDR3. As DNA, the CDR3 is TGCAGCGCTCCGGTAGCGGGGGTGACAGATACGCAGTATTTT. As protein: CSAPVAGVTDTQYF.

This clonotype has only a few counts. The chain is built from TRBV18 and TRBJ1-5; D remains ambiguous. Germline V CDR1 and CDR2: KGHSH, LQKENI. V lost 2 bases and J lost 6, with 17 bases in between. The CDR3 length is 16 residues. The chain's CDR3 is CASSPATPKEVQPQHF. DNA for the CDR3: TGTGCCAGCTCACCAGCGACCCCGAAGGAGGTTCAGCCCCAGCATTTT.

The V and J genes are TRBV18 and TRBJ1-5, with 7 bases matching TRBD1. J gave up 2 bases and V 3 bases, and 4 bases lay outside the gene matches. CDR3 length: 15 amino acids. Germline lookup yields CDR1 KGHSH and CDR2 LQKENI. This CDR3 is CASSPETGRNQPQHF. Written as DNA, the CDR3 is TGTGCCAGCTCACCGGAGACAGGGCGCAATCAGCCCCAGCATTTT.

The rearrangement links TRBV7-9 to TRBJ1-2; D uncertain. The CDR3 length is 13 residues. Germline CDR1 reads SEHNR; CDR2 reads FQNEAQ (reference sequence). The V end lost 5 bases, the J end lost 5 bases, and 12 bases lay between the germline ends. DNA for the CDR3: TGTGCCAGCAGCCCGAATGGCCCTTATGGCTACACCTTC. This translates into CASSPNGPYGYTF.

This clonotype was counted a few times. This chain connects TRBV5-1 to TRBJ2-6; maybe TRBD1 (5 bases). CDR1 and CDR2 (germline): SGHRS, YFSETQ. The CDR3 runs to 14 residues. V was clipped by 3 bases and J by 2 bases, with 6 bases between them. The CDR3 bases are TGCGCCAGCAGCTCGACAGCTGGGGCCAACGTCCTGACTTTC. Protein product: CASSSTAGANVLTF.

The J gene is TRBJ1-6, the V gene TRBV3-1; 9 positions match TRBD1. The CDR3 runs 16 residues. Germline CDR1 reads LGHDT; CDR2 reads YNNKEL (reference sequence). The V segment lost 3 bases and the J segment 4 bases; nucleotides outside the gene matches: 4. Here the CDR3 reads CASSQGDRAYNSPLHF. The CDR3 nucleotides are TGTGCCAGCAGCCAGGGGGACAGGGCGTATAATTCACCCCTCCACTTT. The variable domain in full, with the rest retrieved from reference TRBV3-1 and TRBJ1-6, is DTAVSQTPKYLVTQMGNDKSIKCEQNLGHDTMYWYKQDSKKFLKIMFSYNNKELIINETVPNRFSPKSPDKAHLNLHINSLELGDSAVYFCASSQGDRAYNSPLHFGNGTRLTVT.

This clonotype was detected a few times. The rearrangement links TRBV6-1 to TRBJ1-1; no reliable D call. Trimming took off 11 bases at V and 6 bases at J, with 19 bases between the two ends. CDR3 length: 13 amino acids. Germline lookup yields CDR1 MNHNS and CDR2 SASEGT. The CDR3 sequence is CALNSGTPAEAFF. CDR3 nucleotide sequence: TGTGCCCTCAACTCGGGCACTCCCGCTGAAGCTTTCTTT.

The rearrangement uses TRBV5-6 and TRBJ1-5, with D perhaps TRBD1 (5 bases). Trimming took 0 bases from V and 9 from J, leaving 22 bases between them. The germline V gene has CDR1 SGHDT and CDR2 YYEEEE. The length of the CDR3 is 17 residues. The CDR3 loop is CASSLARIRGPRRPQHF. The CDR3, as DNA: TGTGCCAGCAGCTTGGCCAGGATTCGGGGCCCGAGGAGGCCCCAGCATTTT.

This clonotype was found a few times. J is TRBJ2-2 and V is TRBV5-1; D uncertain. This CDR3 is built from 15 residues. V was cut by 3 bases and J by 0 bases, with 9 bases left in between. Germline-derived CDR1 and CDR2 are SGHRS and YFSETQ. CDR3 coding DNA: TGCGCCAGCAGCTCGGGCAGTCCGAACACCGGGGAGCTGTTTTTT. It encodes CASSSGSPNTGELFF.

The chain uses TRBV25-1 and TRBJ1-6; tentative D call: TRBD1 (5 bases). CDR3 length: 16 amino acids. V was trimmed by 4 bases and J by 5 bases, leaving 15 bases between them. Germline CDR1 reads MGHDK; CDR2 reads SYGVNS. This chain's CDR3 is CASSGFTRQHNSPLHF. CDR3 DNA: TGTGCCAGCAGTGGTTTCACGAGACAGCATAATTCACCCCTCCACTTT.

This clonotype was picked up a small number of times. CDR3 nucleotides: TGCGCCAGCAGCCAAGATCCGGGGGTCGGGGGGATGCACAATGAGCAGTTCTTC. It is translated as CASSQDPGVGGMHNEQFF. The rearrangement uses TRBV4-3 and TRBJ2-1; 7 nucleotides line up with TRBD2. The CDR3 extends over 18 amino acids. V lost 0 bases, J lost 5 bases, and 13 bases stayed unmatched. Germline CDR1 and CDR2: LGHNA and YSLEER.

A few counts support this clonotype. The V gene is TRBV7-9, the J gene TRBJ2-7; 7 bases agree with TRBD1. Germline V lookup: CDR1 SEHNR, CDR2 FQNEAQ (reference sequence). With 4 bases clipped from V and 5 bases from J, the junction kept 11 bases outside the gene matches. CDR3 size: 15 residues. The CDR3 protein is CASSSPRDSLDEQYV. In nucleotides, the CDR3 is TGTGCCAGCAGCTCTCCCAGGGACAGTCTGGACGAGCAGTACGTC.